These 22 T cell receptor beta chains originate from one sample sequenced in a study of blood T cell repertoires in COVID-19. Sequenced by immunoSEQ multiplex PCR; TCRdb stores in-frame clones only, minus some. The profile covers tens of thousands of clones, with 80% to 90% appearing a single time and approximately 32% taken by the ten largest. The material sequenced was peripheral blood. The receptors originated from a woman aged 80 or older with COVID-19, enrolled during active disease.

CDR3 amino acids: CASSQADTNTEAFF. The CDR3 region has the DNA TGTGCCAGCAGCCAAGCGGACACTAACACTGAAGCTTTCTTT. The chain uses TRBV3-1 (or the pseudogene TRBV3-2) and TRBJ1-1; tentative D call: TRBD1 (5 bases). The ends were cut back, 1 base at V and 2 bases at J, with 8 bases in the middle. Germline values: CDR1 LGHDT, CDR2 YNNKEL (reference sequence). The length of the CDR3 is 14 residues.

The genes are TRBV6-2 or TRBV6-3 and TRBJ2-5; TRBD1 matches 8 bases. This CDR3 has 14 amino acids. The trim removed 5 bases at V and 5 bases at J, leaving 7 bases unmatched. Germline-derived CDR1 and CDR2 are MNHEY and SVGEGT. The CDR3 DNA reads as TGTGCCAGCAGTCAGACGACAGGGGACGAGACCCAGTACTTC. Protein product: CASSQTTGDETQYF.

V gene TRBV6-5 combines with J gene TRBJ2-7; D might be TRBD1 (5 bases). The CDR3 is made up of 13 amino acids. Trimming pared 5 bases from V and 3 bases from J, leaving 11 bases between. Germline CDR1 is MNHEY and CDR2 is SVGAGI. The CDR3 here is CASSTGHDYEQYF. The CDR3 nucleotides read TGTGCCAGCAGTACCGGACATGACTACGAGCAGTACTTC.

The chain recombines TRBV5-6 with TRBJ2-1, with TRBD2 as a possible D gene (6 bases). This CDR3 has 15 residues. V was clipped by 0 bases and J by 0 bases, with 7 bases between them. The germline V gene encodes CDR1 SGHDT and CDR2 YYEEEE. CDR3 residues: CASSLVGGSYNEQFF. As DNA, the CDR3 is TGTGCCAGCAGCTTGGTGGGGGGCTCCTACAATGAGCAGTTCTTC.

The gene calls are TRBV19 and TRBJ2-7, with D tentatively TRBD2 (6 bases). Looked up from germline, CDR1 is LNHDA and CDR2 is SQIVND (reference sequence). This CDR3 comprises 14 residues. Trimming removed 3 bases from V and 6 bases from J, with 15 bases in between. This CDR3 reads CASSMGGMPGEQYF. CDR3 nucleotide sequence: TGTGCCAGTAGTATGGGCGGGATGCCTGGCGAGCAGTACTTC.

V gene TRBV27 combines with J gene TRBJ2-7, with unresolved D. V was cut by 0 bases and J by 0 bases, with 9 bases left in between. The CDR3 has 15 residues. Germline lookup yields CDR1 MNHEY and CDR2 SMNVEV (reference sequence). The CDR3 protein is CASSLSPLNSYEQYF. The CDR3 DNA follows: TGTGCCAGCAGTTTATCCCCACTGAACTCCTACGAGCAGTACTTC.

In DNA form, the CDR3 reads TGTGCCAGCAGCCCAGGGGGGCCCTACAATGAGCAGTTCTTC. Amino acid sequence: CASSPGGPYNEQFF. The rearrangement joins TRBV5-6 to TRBJ2-1; TRBD1 might be the D (7 bases). Germline loops: CDR1 SGHDT, CDR2 YYEEEE. The V gene lost 4 bases and the J gene lost 2 bases, with 10 bases spanning the gap. The CDR3 spans 14 residues.

V usage is TRBV5-5 and J usage is TRBJ1-1; D perhaps matches TRBD1 (5 bases). V was clipped by 0 bases and J by 3 bases, with 21 bases between them. The CDR3 length is 18 residues. Germline values: CDR1 SGHKS, CDR2 YYEKEE (reference sequence). The CDR3 protein is CASSLVGLLARGDTEAFF. CDR3 nucleotide sequence: TGTGCCAGCAGCTTGGTTGGCTTATTAGCTCGGGGGGACACTGAAGCTTTCTTT.

The chain uses TRBV5-1 and TRBJ2-2; D may be TRBD1 (6 bases). Trimming left V 2 bases short and J 2 bases short, with 7 bases between. The CDR3 consists of 14 residues. Germline V CDR1 and CDR2: SGHRS, YFSETQ. The CDR3 DNA sequence: TGCGCCAGCAGCTTACAGGGAAACACCGGGGAGCTGTTTTTT. This encodes CASSLQGNTGELFF.

The sample holds one count of this clone. This chain uses TRBV19 with TRBJ2-3; maybe TRBD2 (7 bases). There are 16 residues in the CDR3. Trimming removed 10 bases at V and 0 bases at J, with 20 bases between. Per germline, CDR1 LNHDA and CDR2 SQIVND (reference sequence). CDR3 coding DNA: TGTGCCACCTCTGCGGGGGCCTATATAAGCACAGATACGCAGTATTTT. Translated: CATSAGAYISTDTQYF.

The chain links TRBV2 to TRBJ2-7; tentatively, D is TRBD2 (6 bases). The germline CDR1 and CDR2 sequences are SNHLY and FYNNEI. The CDR3 runs 14 residues. V was shortened by 7 bases and J by 2 bases, with 15 bases between the two germline ends. Written as DNA, the CDR3 is TGTGCCAGCATCTCGATAGCGGATCCCTACGAGCAGTACTTC. As protein: CASISIADPYEQYF.

The sample holds many counts of this clone. The rearrangement links TRBV29-1 to TRBJ2-7; TRBD1 matches 8 bases. V was clipped by 4 bases and J by 4 bases; unmatched bases: 12. The length of the CDR3 is 15 residues. Germline loops: CDR1 SQVTM, CDR2 ANQGSEA. The CDR3 DNA follows: TGCAGCGTTGCCCCCCAATGGACAGGGAGATACGAGCAGTACTTC. It codes for CSVAPQWTGRYEQYF.

The chain couples TRBV7-2 to TRBJ2-7; TRBD1 aligns across 8 bases. This CDR3 comprises 16 residues. V lost 2 bases, J lost 1 base, and 7 bases stayed unmatched. Per the germline V gene, CDR1 is SGHTA and CDR2 is FQGNSA. CDR3 loop: CASSLRPGTGSYEQYF. CDR3 bases: TGTGCCAGCAGCTTAAGACCCGGGACAGGATCCTACGAGCAGTACTTC.

This clone is a singleton in its sample. The V gene is TRBV19, the J gene TRBJ1-4; the D gene is possibly TRBD1 (6 bases). This CDR3 contains 15 residues. Trimming cost V 2 bases and J 7 bases, with 14 bases left between them. Germline V gene lookup returns CDR1 LNHDA and CDR2 SQIVND (reference sequence). The DNA for the CDR3 is TGTGCCAGTAGTATAAGACCAGGGGACGGTGAAAAACTGTTTTTT. Protein product: CASSIRPGDGEKLFF.

The chain has TRBV29-1 and TRBJ1-1, with TRBD1 identical over 7 bases. V shed 5 bases, J shed 1 base, and the junction held 16 bases outside the gene matches. Germline CDR1 is SQVTM and CDR2 is ANQGSEA. The CDR3 is made up of 17 amino acids. The CDR3 DNA reads as TGCAGCGTTCGTCCCGGGACAGCGGTTCAAGGGAACACTGAAGCTTTCTTT. Translated, it gives CSVRPGTAVQGNTEAFF.

This chain uses TRBV20-1 with TRBJ2-7, with D possibly being TRBD1 (6 bases). The ends were cut back, 3 bases at V and 4 bases at J, with 16 bases in the middle. Per the germline V gene, CDR1 is DFQATT and CDR2 is SNEGSKA (reference sequence). CDR3 size: 14 residues. CDR3 in amino acids: CSASTPGHNYEQYF. CDR3 DNA: TGCAGTGCTAGTACTCCGGGACACAATTACGAGCAGTACTTC.

V is TRBV4-2 and J is TRBJ1-1, with D uncertain. The CDR3 is 14 residues long. Germline V gene sequence: CDR1 LGHNA, CDR2 YNFKEQ. V dropped 0 bases and J dropped 0 bases, with 5 bases sitting between them. CDR3 sequence (DNA): TGTGCCAGCAGCCAAGAGCGGATGAACACTGAAGCTTTCTTT. Protein sequence: CASSQERMNTEAFF.

The J gene is TRBJ1-4, the V gene TRBV28; perhaps TRBD1 as D (5 bases). Germline CDR1 reads MDHEN; CDR2 reads SYDVKM. This CDR3 has 17 amino acids. V shed 5 bases and J shed 0 bases, with 16 bases lying between them. The CDR3 region is CASSRPTVYATNEKLFF. CDR3 sequence (DNA): TGTGCCAGCAGTCGGCCGACAGTTTACGCAACTAATGAAAAACTGTTTTTT.

Notes on this clone: One junction end disagrees with the germline gene, perhaps due to a read error. The chain recombines TRBV3-1 (or the pseudogene TRBV3-2) with TRBJ2-4, with 7 bases fitting TRBD2. Germline lookup yields CDR1 LGHDT and CDR2 YNNKEL (reference sequence). The CDR3 runs to 14 residues. As DNA, the CDR3 is TGTGCCAGCAGCCAAGATTGGGGAGGGCGAGCGGCGGTCTTC. Protein: CASSQDWGGRAAVF.

The CDR3 nucleotides are TGTGCCAGCAGTTTATGGACAGGGGGTAAGGGCTACACCTTC. Protein product: CASSLWTGGKGYTF. This sequence joins TRBV28 and TRBJ1-2, with 9 bases aligning to TRBD1. The CDR3 totals 14 residues. Trimming took 0 bases from V and 8 from J; bases not matched to a gene: 4. The germline V gene has CDR1 MDHEN and CDR2 SYDVKM.

As regards this clone: It is unclear where the CDR3 begins or ends on the DNA, so no DNA is shown, and the CDR3 is as TCRdb lists it. The gene calls are TRBV21-1 and TRBJ2-3; TRBD2 is the table's D call, not checked against the DNA. TRBV21-1 is a known pseudogene. Including both end residues, the CDR3 is 18 amino acids long. CDR3 loop: CASSNLSWASGSEYTQYF.

This chain links TRBV7-3 with TRBJ2-1, with TRBD2 matching over 8 bases. The CDR3 totals 15 residues. The junction had 5 bases not matched to a gene; V was cut back by 1 base and J by 6 bases. Looked up from germline, CDR1 is SGHTA and CDR2 is FQGTGA. This CDR3 reads CASSLNLAGGNEQFF. The CDR3 DNA sequence: TGTGCCAGCAGCTTAAATCTCGCGGGAGGCAATGAGCAGTTCTTC.